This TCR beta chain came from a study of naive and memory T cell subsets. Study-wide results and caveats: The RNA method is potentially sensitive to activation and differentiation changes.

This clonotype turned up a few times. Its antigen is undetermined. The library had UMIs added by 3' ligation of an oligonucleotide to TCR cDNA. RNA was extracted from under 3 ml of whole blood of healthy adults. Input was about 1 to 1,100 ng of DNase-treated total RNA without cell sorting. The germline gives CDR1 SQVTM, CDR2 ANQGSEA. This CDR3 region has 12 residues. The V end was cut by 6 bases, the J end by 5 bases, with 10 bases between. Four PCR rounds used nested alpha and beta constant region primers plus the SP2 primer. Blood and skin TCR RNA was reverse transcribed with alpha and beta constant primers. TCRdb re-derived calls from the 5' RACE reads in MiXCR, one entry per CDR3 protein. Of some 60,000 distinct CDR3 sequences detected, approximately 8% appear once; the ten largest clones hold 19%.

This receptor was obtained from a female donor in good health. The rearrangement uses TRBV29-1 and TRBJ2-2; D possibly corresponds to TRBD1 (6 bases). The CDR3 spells CSVGARTGELFF. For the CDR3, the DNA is TGCAGCGTGGGGGCCAGGACCGGGGAGCTGTTTTTT.